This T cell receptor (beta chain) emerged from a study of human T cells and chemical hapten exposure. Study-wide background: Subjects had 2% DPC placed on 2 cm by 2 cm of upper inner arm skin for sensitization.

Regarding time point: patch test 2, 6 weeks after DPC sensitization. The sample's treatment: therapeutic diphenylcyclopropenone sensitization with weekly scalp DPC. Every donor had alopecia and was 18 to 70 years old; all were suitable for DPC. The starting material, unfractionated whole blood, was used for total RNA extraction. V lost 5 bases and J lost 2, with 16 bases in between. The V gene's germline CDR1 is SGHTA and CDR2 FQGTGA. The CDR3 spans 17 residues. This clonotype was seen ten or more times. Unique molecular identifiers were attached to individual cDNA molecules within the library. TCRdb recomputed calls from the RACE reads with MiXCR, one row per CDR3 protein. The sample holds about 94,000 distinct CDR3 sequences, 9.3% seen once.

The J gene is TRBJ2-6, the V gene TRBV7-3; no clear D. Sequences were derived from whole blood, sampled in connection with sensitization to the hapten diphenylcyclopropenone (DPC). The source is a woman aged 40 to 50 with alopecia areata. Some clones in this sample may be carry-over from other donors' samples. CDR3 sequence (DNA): TGTGCCAGCAGCCCCCAATTAATAGGAACTGGGGCCAACGTCCTGACTTTC. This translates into CASSPQLIGTGANVLTF.